One TCR beta chain is described in this entry. The antigen is undetermined. The data were obtained in a study of cytomegalovirus exposure and HLA in healthy donors. General observations from the study: Some segments of the V type, notably TRBV6-2 and TRBV6-3, were excluded as indistinguishable. Across all donors, roughly uniform sequencing depth was an assumption of the presence/absence analyses.

PCR primers comprised 60 Vbeta and 13 Jbeta primers. In the authors' workflow: An analysis performed later counted 60 million to 90 million unique TCR beta chains (roughly 10 million of them shared). Generated by immunoSEQ multiplex PCR, the TCRdb table keeps only in-frame clones and is missing some. From that table come the V and J calls and clone size; the DNA was used to work out D and trimming. This sample's table reports fewer than 150,000 clones. With 2 bases clipped from V and 7 bases from J, the junction kept 6 bases outside the gene matches. Germline V gives CDR1 SEHNR, CDR2 FQNEAQ (reference sequence). There are 14 residues in the CDR3.

This sequence was found in a man aged 35 to 55 in good health and CMV-seronegative. The genes are TRBV7-9 and TRBJ1-1; 8 positions match TRBD1. The sequencing input was PBMCs. The CDR3 DNA reads TGTGCCAGCAGCTTAAACCCGGGACAGGTTGAAGCTTTCTTT. Encoded protein: CASSLNPGQVEAFF.